A selection of T cell receptor beta chains follows, all from one sample in a study of blood T cell repertoires in COVID-19. TCRdb's copy holds only in-frame clones and misses some; the assay was immunoSEQ multiplex PCR. The table includes fewer than 50,000 clones, almost 85% detected once. The sample consisted of peripheral blood. The receptors were gathered from a human donor in a cohort sampled during active COVID-19. The CDR3 runs from the conserved cysteine through the conserved F or W. The order of the fields is CDR3 DNA, CDR3 protein, clone size, J gene, V gene, D gene. The D gene is left open where the match is weak. A clone size is listed for some rows: how often the clone was seen (once, few, many), or a class if it is expanded.

TGTGCCAGCAGCTTAAGAGCGGGAGGGTACGGCACAGATACGCAGTATTTT	CASSLRAGGYGTDTQYF	NA	TRBJ2-3	TRBV7-3	TRBD2
TGCGCCAGCAGCCAAGATGAGCGGGAGGACGAGCAGTTCTTC	CASSQDEREDEQFF	NA	TRBJ2-1	TRBV4-1	TRBD2
TGTGCCAGCAGTTTCCGCCCTGCGGGAGGGCCGAGTGAGCAGTTCTTC	CASSFRPAGGPSEQFF	NA	TRBJ2-1	TRBV27	TRBD2
TGTGCCAGTAGTATCGGTAACAGGGGGCTCGACGAGCAGTACTTC	CASSIGNRGLDEQYF	once	TRBJ2-7	TRBV19	TRBD1
TGCGCCAGCAGCCCGGGGACTAGCGGAGGGGGAGCAGATACGCAGTATTTT	CASSPGTSGGGADTQYF	NA	TRBJ2-3	TRBV5-1	TRBD2
TGCGCCAGCAGTCAATCAGCCTTCCAGGGGGCCAAAAACATTCAGTACTTC	CASSQSAFQGAKNIQYF	NA	TRBJ2-4	TRBV23-1	NA
TGTGCCAGCAGCCCAGGGGTGGGGCGGATCGCAGAAGATACGCAGTATTTT	CASSPGVGRIAEDTQYF	NA	TRBJ2-3	TRBV7-7	NA
TGTGCCAGCGCTAACCCGGGAGGAAAAGATACGCAGTATTTT	CASANPGGKDTQYF	NA	TRBJ2-3	TRBV28	TRBD2
TGTGCCAGCAGCTTGGAAACTAGCGGGTCTCGGAGTTGGGTGGCTACGCAGTATTTT	CASSLETSGSRSWVATQYF	NA	TRBJ2-3	TRBV5-4	TRBD2
TGCGCCAGCAGCTTCTACCAAGAGACCCAGTACTTC	CASSFYQETQYF	NA	TRBJ2-5	TRBV5-1	NA
TGTGCCAGCAGCCCCAGCAGGTCGTACGAGCAGTACTTC	CASSPSRSYEQYF	NA	TRBJ2-7	TRBV9	NA
TGCGCCAGCAGCCAGAGGACTTTGAGACTAGCGGGAGAAGGCGAGCAGTACTTC	CASSQRTLRLAGEGEQYF	few	TRBJ2-7	TRBV4-1	TRBD2
TGTGCCAGCAGCCAAGATAGGTGGGGGGCAGATACGCAGTATTTT	CASSQDRWGADTQYF	NA	TRBJ2-3	TRBV3-1/TRBV3-2	NA
TGTGCCAGCAGCATTAGCGGGAACCCCTACGAGCAGTACTTC	CASSISGNPYEQYF	NA	TRBJ2-7	TRBV7-2	TRBD2
TGCGCCAGCAGCTTGATAGGAGCCTCTGGAAACACCATATATTTT	CASSLIGASGNTIYF	NA	TRBJ1-3	TRBV5-1	NA
TGTGCCAGCTCGATAGCGGGAGGGGATACGCAGTATTTT	CASSIAGGDTQYF	NA	TRBJ2-3	TRBV12-3/TRBV12-4	TRBD2
TGTGCCAGCAGCAAACCCCTACATCCGGGACTAGCGGGTCTGAGCTCCTACAATGAGCAGTTCTTC	CASSKPLHPGLAGLSSYNEQFF	NA	TRBJ2-1	TRBV21-1	NA
TGTGCCAGCAGTTACTTCCAGGGAACTACCGCTGAAGCTTTCTTT	CASSYFQGTTAEAFF	NA	TRBJ1-1	TRBV6-5	NA
TGTGCCAGCTCTACAGGGGTGTCTTCTCATGGCTACACCTTC	CASSTGVSSHGYTF	NA	TRBJ1-2	TRBV19	TRBD1
TGTGCCTGGTCCGGAGGGGAGGTGGGTGAAAAACTGTTTTTT	CAWSGGEVGEKLFF	once	TRBJ1-4	TRBV30	NA
TGTGCCAGCAGTGAACTCTACCCAGGACAGGGGGCGTACGAGCAGTACTTC	CASSELYPGQGAYEQYF	NA	TRBJ2-7	TRBV6-1	TRBD1
TGTGCCACCAGTGAGACTAGCGGGAAGTTCCACAATGAGCAGTTCTTC	CATSETSGKFHNEQFF	NA	TRBJ2-1	TRBV24-1	TRBD2
TGTGCCAGCAGCACCTTAGTAGCGGGGTATAGCACAGATACGCAGTATTTT	CASSTLVAGYSTDTQYF	NA	TRBJ2-3	TRBV11-2	TRBD2
TGTGCCAGCAGTTTACGCCTCGGGACAGGGGGCGAGCAGTACTTC	CASSLRLGTGGEQYF	NA	TRBJ2-7	TRBV28	TRBD1
TGTGCCAGCAGCAAAGAGCCACCTGGAGAGACCCAGTACTTC	CASSKEPPGETQYF	NA	TRBJ2-5	TRBV21-1	NA
TGTGCCAGTAGTAACTCCCGGGGTGTAGGGTACGAGCAGTACTTC	CASSNSRGVGYEQYF	NA	TRBJ2-7	TRBV19	NA
TGTGCCAGCAGCCCCCTCCCGGAGAACGCCGGGGAGCTGTTTTTT	CASSPLPENAGELFF	NA	TRBJ2-2	TRBV5-4	NA
TGTGCCAGCACCGGACAGGGAGGGAATGAAAAACTGTTTTTT	CASTGQGGNEKLFF	NA	TRBJ1-4	TRBV2	TRBD1
TGCGCCAGCAGCCAAGAGGAGGGGAGGGACTATGGCTACACCTTC	CASSQEEGRDYGYTF	once	TRBJ1-2	TRBV4-1	NA
TGTGCCAGCAGTTTAGCGGGAGAATCCCTCAATGAGCAGTTCTTC	CASSLAGESLNEQFF	once	TRBJ2-1	TRBV6-6	TRBD2
TGTGCCAGCAGCACGGGGTTCAGCGAGCAGTACTTC	CASSTGFSEQYF	NA	TRBJ2-7	TRBV5-4	NA
TGTGCCAGCAGCTTAGGCCAGGACGAGCAGTACTTC	CASSLGQDEQYF	NA	TRBJ2-7	TRBV13	NA
TGCGCCAGCAGCTTGGACGGTCCCTTAGCCAAAAACATTCAGTACTTC	CASSLDGPLAKNIQYF	NA	TRBJ2-4	TRBV5-1	NA
TGCGCCAGCAGCCAAGAACCCGGGAGGGCCGCAAAGACCCAGTACTTC	CASSQEPGRAAKTQYF	NA	TRBJ2-5	TRBV4-1	TRBD2
TGTGCCAGTAGTATACCGGGGGATTCCTACGAGCAGTACTTC	CASSIPGDSYEQYF	NA	TRBJ2-7	TRBV19	NA
TGTGCCAGCAGCAAGAACAGGGGTCGTAATCAGCCCCAGCATTTT	CASSKNRGRNQPQHF	NA	TRBJ1-5	TRBV5-8	TRBD1
TGTGCCAGTAGTATACCCGGGACTAGCGGGAGAAGGGGCTCCACAGATACGCAGTATTTT	CASSIPGTSGRRGSTDTQYF	NA	TRBJ2-3	TRBV19	TRBD2
TGTGCCAGTAAGACTAGCGGGAACACAGATACGCAGTATTTT	CASKTSGNTDTQYF	NA	TRBJ2-3	TRBV19	TRBD2
TGTGCCAGCAGTTTATCTACCGGACAAGCCGAAAACTATGGCTACACCTTC	CASSLSTGQAENYGYTF	NA	TRBJ1-2	TRBV27	NA
TGTGCCAGCAGCCATGGGGGGACAGGCGTTTACGAGCAGTACTTC	CASSHGGTGVYEQYF	NA	TRBJ2-7	TRBV14	TRBD1
TGTGCCAGTAGTCCGGGGATCATCACAGATACGCAGTATTTT	CASSPGIITDTQYF	NA	TRBJ2-3	TRBV19	NA
TGTGCCAGTAGTACTACAGGGGTCTCCTACGAGCAGTACTTC	CASSTTGVSYEQYF	NA	TRBJ2-7	TRBV19	TRBD1
TGTGCCAGCTTACAGGGAGGGATAGACTATGGCTACACCTTC	CASLQGGIDYGYTF	NA	TRBJ1-2	TRBV28	NA
TGTGCCAGCAGCCAAGATCGGGGTAGGCGTGGAGGAGGCTACACCTTC	CASSQDRGRRGGGYTF	NA	TRBJ1-2	TRBV3-1/TRBV3-2	NA
TGTGCCAGCAGCTTGACTGGGGCTCTCTACAATGAGCAGTTCTTC	CASSLTGALYNEQFF	NA	TRBJ2-1	TRBV7-3	NA
TGTGCCAGCAGCACACTAGCGGGAGTGGGGGAGCAGTACTTC	CASSTLAGVGEQYF	NA	TRBJ2-7	TRBV7-6	TRBD2
TGTGCAAGTCGCTTCCTGACAGCCACAGATACGCAGTATTTT	CASRFLTATDTQYF	NA	TRBJ2-3	TRBV12-2	NA
TGTGCCAGCAGCTTGGTACAGAATAACTATGGCTACACCTTC	CASSLVQNNYGYTF	NA	TRBJ1-2	TRBV5-8	NA
TGTGCCAGCACCCCCAGGAGCGGAAACTATGGCTACACCTTC	CASTPRSGNYGYTF	once	TRBJ1-2	TRBV5-8	NA
TGTGCCAGCAGCCAGGGACTCAGAGAGACCCAGTACTTC	CASSQGLRETQYF	NA	TRBJ2-5	TRBV14	NA
TGTGCCAGCAGCCCCGGACAGGGGGCGCTTACGCAGTATTTT	CASSPGQGALTQYF	NA	TRBJ2-3	TRBV11-3	TRBD1
TGTGCCAGCAGCCAACCCCGAGGGACTAGCGGGGCCAATGAGCAGTTCTTC	CASSQPRGTSGANEQFF	NA	TRBJ2-1	TRBV3-1/TRBV3-2	TRBD2
TGTGCCAGCAGTCCCGAAAGGGGAGCTTTCTTT	CASSPERGAFF	NA	TRBJ1-1	TRBV28	NA
TGTGCCTGGAGTGCCCGACAGGTGAACACTGAAGCTTTCTTT	CAWSARQVNTEAFF	NA	TRBJ1-1	TRBV30	NA